The rows below give T cell receptor beta chains drawn from one sample of a study of T-cell memory formation after mild COVID-19. TCRdb used MiXCR to reprocess the 5' RACE reads, holding one entry per CDR3 protein. The sample lists 470,000 or so distinct CDR3 sequences; 15% to 20% were seen once. Sequencing input: PBMCs or a T cell subset sorted from them (not recorded which). These receptor sequences come from an adult woman who had mild COVID-19 (a few samples of this study predate the infection). Cell type and time point are not known. Both conserved end residues are part of each CDR3. A D gene is named only where the DNA matches it firmly. Not every row has a clone size; where given, it reads once, few, many or a size class.

clone size	V gene	D gene	J gene	CDR3 protein	CDR3 DNA
few	TRBV12-3/TRBV12-4	.	TRBJ1-4	CASSFAGVGKLFF	TGTGCCAGCAGTTTCGCTGGGGTAGGAAAACTGTTTTTT
few	TRBV4-1	.	TRBJ2-7	CASSQGGRVAYEQYF	TGCGCCAGCAGCCAAGGGGGCAGGGTGGCCTACGAGCAGTACTTC
.	TRBV6-1	.	TRBJ2-7	CASSEWADYEQYF	TGTGCCAGCAGTGAATGGGCAGACTACGAGCAGTACTTC
few	TRBV3-1	.	TRBJ1-2	CASSPRGKTSVFYTF	TGTGCCAGCAGCCCCCGAGGGAAAACATCGGTTTTCTACACCTTC
.	TRBV4-3	.	TRBJ2-4	CASSQAWVGAKNIQYF	TGCGCCAGCAGCCAAGCTTGGGTTGGGGCCAAAAACATTCAGTACTTC
few	TRBV5-1	.	TRBJ1-1	CASSSGRGLNTEAFF	TGCGCCAGCAGCAGCGGACGAGGGCTGAACACTGAAGCTTTCTTT
many	TRBV7-2	TRBD2	TRBJ2-1	CASSPRGTSGSSYNEQFF	TGTGCCAGCAGCCCCCGGGGGACTAGCGGGAGCTCCTACAATGAGCAGTTCTTC
few	TRBV19	.	TRBJ2-7	CASWDTGAKEQYF	TGTGCCAGTTGGGACACCGGGGCAAAGGAGCAGTACTTC
many	TRBV19	.	TRBJ2-7	CASSILAQSYEQYF	TGTGCCAGTAGTATCTTGGCCCAGAGCTACGAGCAGTACTTC
few	TRBV27	.	TRBJ2-7	CASSDQIVNEQYF	TGTGCCAGCAGTGACCAGATTGTCAACGAGCAGTACTTC
.	TRBV5-5	.	TRBJ1-2	CASSLDLGTAYGYTF	TGTGCCAGCAGCTTGGATTTGGGGACGGCGTATGGCTACACCTTC
.	TRBV5-1	TRBD1	TRBJ2-5	CASSPKGQIQETQYF	TGCGCCAGCAGCCCGAAGGGACAGATCCAAGAGACCCAGTACTTC
.	TRBV7-2	TRBD2	TRBJ2-1	CASSPGLVALFF	TGTGCCAGCAGCCCCGGACTAGTAGCTCTGTTCTTC
.	TRBV6-1	TRBD1	TRBJ1-5	CASRLRQGASNQPQHF	TGTGCCAGCAGACTCCGACAGGGGGCAAGCAATCAGCCCCAGCATTTT
few	TRBV7-3	.	TRBJ2-1	CASSLTRDSYNEQFF	TGTGCCAGCAGCTTAACGCGGGATTCCTACAATGAGCAGTTCTTC
.	TRBV7-2	.	TRBJ1-1	CASSLAGKHTEAFF	TGTGCCAGCAGCTTAGCCGGGAAACACACTGAAGCTTTCTTT
.	TRBV2	.	TRBJ2-2	CASRGSARGTGELFF	TGTGCCAGCAGGGGTTCCGCGCGGGGTACCGGGGAGCTGTTTTTT
few	TRBV15	TRBD2	TRBJ2-2	CATSRGNEGLAGELFF	TGTGCCACCAGCAGAGGGAACGAAGGACTAGCCGGGGAGCTGTTTTTT
few	TRBV11-2	.	TRBJ2-3	CASSLGVGATDTQYF	TGTGCCAGCAGCTTAGGGGTCGGGGCCACAGATACGCAGTATTTT
many	TRBV12-3/TRBV12-4	TRBD1	TRBJ2-2	CARHRGRLDTGELFF	TGTGCCAGGCACAGGGGGCGGCTGGACACCGGGGAGCTGTTTTTT
few	TRBV11-1	.	TRBJ2-1	CASSLGRGYYNEQFF	TGTGCCAGCAGCTTAGGCAGGGGATACTACAATGAGCAGTTCTTC
.	TRBV12-3/TRBV12-4	.	TRBJ2-1	CASSLLGAFYNEQFF	TGTGCCAGCAGTTTACTTGGAGCGTTTTACAATGAGCAGTTCTTC
.	TRBV12-3/TRBV12-4	.	TRBJ2-1	CASSLAPGLTNEQFF	TGTGCCAGCAGTTTAGCGCCCGGACTCACAAATGAGCAGTTCTTC
few	TRBV20-1	.	TRBJ2-5	CSASRTDQETQYF	TGCAGTGCTTCCAGGACCGACCAAGAGACCCAGTACTTC
.	TRBV5-1	TRBD1	TRBJ1-6	CASSLGTGYNSPLHF	TGCGCCAGCAGCTTGGGGACAGGGTATAATTCACCCCTCCACTTT
.	TRBV2	TRBD1	TRBJ1-1	CASSGALTGQRAFF	TGTGCCAGCAGTGGAGCGTTGACAGGGCAGAGAGCTTTCTTT
.	TRBV7-3	.	TRBJ2-1	CASSLTGDLYEQFF	TGTGCCAGCAGCTTAACGGGAGATCTTTATGAGCAGTTCTTC
.	TRBV27	.	TRBJ2-1	CASADLAARRSYNEQFF	TGTGCCAGCGCTGACCTCGCGGCACGCCGCTCCTACAATGAGCAGTTCTTC
few	TRBV6-6	.	TRBJ2-2	CASSTSRATNTGELFF	TGTGCCAGCAGTACATCTAGGGCGACCAACACCGGGGAGCTGTTTTTT
.	TRBV12-3/TRBV12-4	TRBD1	TRBJ1-1	CASSHGTGVNTEAFF	TGTGCCAGCAGCCATGGGACAGGGGTAAACACTGAAGCTTTCTTT
few	TRBV25-1	.	TRBJ2-7	CASSDREDPSYEQYF	TGTGCCAGCAGTGACAGGGAGGACCCGTCCTACGAGCAGTACTTC
few	TRBV25-1	.	TRBJ2-1	CASSEYKYAYNEQFF	TGTGCCAGCAGTGAATATAAGTATGCCTACAATGAGCAGTTCTTC
few	TRBV25-1	.	TRBJ2-7	CASSDREGVFF	TGTGCCAGCAGCGACAGGGAGGGAGTATTCTTC
.	TRBV5-1	TRBD1	TRBJ1-1	CASSLGQGSNTEAFF	TGCGCCAGCAGCTTGGGACAGGGATCCAACACTGAAGCTTTCTTT
.	TRBV12-3/TRBV12-4	.	TRBJ2-1	CASSLRTGINYNEQFF	TGTGCCAGCAGCCTGCGGACTGGCATAAATTACAATGAGCAGTTCTTC
.	TRBV18	.	TRBJ1-5	CASSPASGQGQPQHF	TGTGCCAGCTCACCGGCCTCTGGGCAGGGACAGCCCCAGCATTTT
few	TRBV29-1	TRBD2	TRBJ2-1	CSVDALGTSGYNEQFF	TGCAGCGTTGACGCTTTAGGGACTAGCGGATACAATGAGCAGTTCTTC
.	TRBV7-9	.	TRBJ2-6	CASSVRVGGANVLTF	TGTGCCAGCAGCGTCCGTGTGGGGGGAGCCAACGTCCTGACTTTC
.	TRBV3-1	.	TRBJ2-7	CASSLRTARSEQYF	TGTGCCAGCAGCCTTCGGACCGCTCGGAGCGAGCAGTACTTC
.	TRBV28	TRBD2	TRBJ2-3	CASSFPLAGGDTQYF	TGTGCCAGCAGTTTCCCCCTAGCGGGGGGAGATACGCAGTATTTT
few	TRBV27	TRBD1	TRBJ2-7	CASTGRDRAYEQYF	TGTGCCAGCACTGGGAGGGACAGGGCGTACGAGCAGTACTTC
.	TRBV12-3/TRBV12-4	TRBD1	TRBJ1-4	CASSVGTGFLYGEKLFF	TGTGCCAGCAGTGTGGGGACAGGGTTTTTATACGGTGAAAAACTGTTTTTT
.	TRBV4-2	.	TRBJ2-2	CASSQDQAANTGELFF	TGTGCCAGCAGCCAAGATCAAGCGGCGAACACCGGGGAGCTGTTTTTT
.	TRBV7-9	.	TRBJ1-1	CASSWPPTEAFF	TGTGCCAGCAGCTGGCCGCCCACTGAAGCTTTCTTT
.	TRBV2	TRBD1	TRBJ2-4	CASSERTGKNIQYF	TGTGCCAGCAGTGAACGGACAGGCAAAAACATTCAGTACTTC
.	TRBV18	.	TRBJ1-5	CASSPGGPRPQHF	TGTGCCAGCTCACCTGGGGGCCCCCGGCCCCAGCATTTT
.	TRBV5-1	TRBD1	TRBJ1-5	CASSLGGTGTNQTQHF	TGCGCCAGCAGCTTGGGCGGGACAGGGACTAATCAGACCCAGCATTTT
.	TRBV11-1	.	TRBJ2-5	CASSLSAGYQETQYF	TGTGCCAGCAGCTTAAGTGCGGGGTACCAAGAGACCCAGTACTTC
.	TRBV2	.	TRBJ2-7	CASSGGMTTYEQYF	TGTGCCAGCAGTGGGGGGATGACTACCTACGAGCAGTACTTC